This T cell receptor beta chain comes out of a study of cytomegalovirus exposure and HLA in healthy donors (dated by TCRdb to 2015 to 2018). Broadly, across the study: In an earlier analysis of 587 of the donors, 276 Gb of sequence data and 117 million unique TCR beta sequences from 150 million to 200 million T cells were reported. In the later analysis, no new phenotypic data were used to find candidate immune exposures; instead, reliance was placed on TCR beta sequences and their occurrence across donors. Both class I and class II loci were covered by HLA typing, at four-digit resolution. All discovery cohort repertoires had been generated using a single sequencing platform. Around 300 gigabases of sequencing data and tens of millions of unique TCR sequences were included in an early release covering about 700 HLA-typed donors. An earlier analysis of fewer than 750 of the donors used high-throughput TCR beta sequencing to judge whether each TCR beta V gene segment behaved as functional or pseudogenic. The study aimed to test whether cataloging public T cell receptors could reveal signatures of past pathogen exposure. The genetic ancestry cluster associated with self-reported Caucasian donors included over 65% of the roughly 400 genotyped donors. Roughly 5 DR-DQ haplotypes were handled as single units for association and clustering, since linkage in the cohort was strong. High-throughput TCR immunosequencing, statistical association of individual TCRs with disease status, and machine learning were combined to predict cytomegalovirus infection status. A later analysis re-analyzed previously published TCR beta repertoires from about 730 donors and added high-resolution HLA genotyping to study TCR occurrence patterns. The number of donors typed differed by locus, with about 629-640 for A, B, C, DRB1 and DQB1, 522 for DQA1, 600 to 610 for DPA1, and 450 to 480 for DPB1. Donor age, sex, ethnicity and CMV serostatus were compiled alongside the repertoire data. On average, around 200,000 unique TCR beta nucleotide sequences were sequenced per donor among 398 genotyped donors of the cohort, with approximately 18% of those sequences being non-productive. A later genetic analysis took genome-wide SNP genotypes for about three fifths of the roughly 700 donors and used that subset as a discovery cohort. Besides the first cohort of hundreds of subjects, a separate validation cohort made up of roughly 120 different subjects was used. The study profiled the T cell repertoires of hundreds of subjects by immunosequencing and related them to cytomegalovirus serostatus.

From cysteine to phenylalanine, the CDR3 is 15 amino acids long. Only CDR3 DNA is held: 45 bases, read in frame from base 1. CDR1 is given as SEHNR and CDR2 as FQNEAQ, both from the germline V gene (reference sequence). The cohort comprised several hundred healthy bone marrow donors. At the time of sampling, all cohort members were nominally healthy, though unrecorded immune exposures were likely present. The donor tested CMV seronegative and was one of the 352 seronegative cohort members. A peripheral blood sample was collected from each donor, and TCR beta sequencing was performed on peripheral blood mononuclear cells. The Qiagen DNeasy Blood Extraction Kit was used to extract genomic DNA from the blood cell samples. Libraries were prepared through the immunoSEQ multiplex PCR assay. The multiplex PCR relied on a mix of 60 forward primers for TCR Vbeta segments and 13 reverse primers for TCR Jbeta segments. The CDR3 region of rearranged TCR beta genes was amplified from genomic DNA with a multiplex PCR assay. On the Illumina HiSeq System, the amplified TCR beta libraries were sequenced as 87-base-pair reads. Regarding the original processing steps: A later analysis tallied roughly 78 million unique TCR beta chains across the 660 or so repertoires, and some 12 million of those chains were shared by two or more donors. Raw reads were error-corrected and collapsed into unique sequences by a nearest-neighbor algorithm in which closely related sequences were merged to remove PCR and sequencing errors. V, D and J gene segments were assigned by aligning CDR3 sequences to IMGT reference sequences. For a sequence to be retained, a match of at least six nucleotides was required to both a V gene segment and a J gene segment. Rearrangements were classified as productive when the CDR3 lacked stop codons and remained in frame with V and J, and all other rearrangements were classified as non-productive. CDR3 was defined by IMGT convention, running from the second conserved V-encoded cysteine to the conserved J-encoded phenylalanine. In an earlier analysis of just under 600 of the donors, sequences lacking an unambiguous match to a single V gene segment were excluded. An earlier analysis of 500 to 600 of the donors classified V segments as functional when productive rearrangements were above 56.7% and as segregating when the standard deviation between donors was above 5%. A statistical classification framework was built for diagnosing cytomegalovirus status from the catalog of TCR beta chain sequences. V and J gene assignment, in a later analysis, came from comparing TCR nucleotide sequences with IMGT/GENE-DB human TR gene sequences. The TCRdist pipeline was used in a later analysis to assign CDR3 sequences and most-parsimonious VDJ recombination scenarios. In a later analysis, each TCR beta chain was defined by its CDR3 amino acid sequence together with its V-gene family, and reads without a unique V-gene family were excluded. To address suspected cross-contamination and a sequencing artifact, a later analysis removed around 600 highly shared, low-generation-probability nucleotide sequences. In a later analysis, a clonal expansion index for each public chain was calculated from normalized within-repertoire ranks of inferred template counts. In a later analysis, generation probabilities were computed with a VDJ recombination model fitted to out-of-frame rearrangements, and the resulting probabilities were checked against IGoR. Hypergeometric tests were used in a later analysis to score TCR-TCR, TCR-HLA and TCR-CMV co-occurrence, with a repertoire-size bias correction applied to the TCR pairs. A later analysis estimated false discovery rates by permuting HLA or CMV assignments 20 times. In a later analysis, co-occurring TCRs were grouped with DBSCAN, and TCRdist sequence similarity was added when clustering was performed within HLA-allele-positive subsets. Repertoires with fewer than 30,000 or more than 120,000 public chains, plus five repertoires with anomalous nucleotide sharing, were excluded from co-occurrence clustering. This immuneACCESS table, as held by TCRdb, lists in-frame sequences with V and J called but not all clones. Of the missing ones, under half trace to an unresolved V gene in checked studies; the others have no known cause. The DNA gave D and trimming, while V, J and clone size come from that table. Within this sample are around 200,000 clones, with roughly 80% of them counted one time only. Jointly, the top ten make up around 15% of the sample.

The investigation overall reported the following: The classifier was reported to diagnose cytomegalovirus status with high specificity and sensitivity in both the original cohort and the validation cohort. Roughly uniform sequencing depth across donors was assumed in presence/absence analyses, although this assumption may not hold. The study gave a list of 150 to 200 TCR beta chains associated with cytomegalovirus. Because counts were too low, some 17 rarely observed V segments, including chromosome 9 orphons, were left out of the earlier analysis of some 600 of the donors. In a later analysis, HLA-associated TCR beta chains were found to be more clonally expanded and to have lower generation probabilities than equally common non-associated chains. The authors suggested that the approach could potentially be extended to other disease states and immunological phenotypes. A cluster of highly shared sequence variants was judged likely to represent a technical artifact of the sequencing pipeline. Because HLA typing was unavailable for some donors at each locus, only the typed subset was used in association tests. Assigning TCR associations to individual alleles was difficult when HLA alleles, especially DR and DQ, strongly co-occurred. Only TCR beta chains were sequenced in this cohort, and the absence of alpha or paired-chain data limited detectable features. Linkage disequilibrium might explain the correlated functional status among segregating V segments, but an unknown experimental factor could not be ruled out. V-gene and J-gene trimming of TCR beta chains was associated with a missense DCLRE1C variant in a later genetic analysis, and the association was replicated in an independent cohort. The only immune exposure information available for the cohort was CMV serostatus. A further reported finding was that TCR beta sequences accurately predicted the HLA-A and HLA-B alleles for most subjects in the first cohort. The 87-base-pair reads could not distinguish some IMGT-functional V segments, including TRBV6-2 and TRBV6-3, so those segments were excluded. A later analysis reported that several top co-occurrence clusters appeared linked to parvovirus B19, influenza, CMV and Epstein-Barr virus. Across donors, most TCR sequences were observed very rarely, whereas some public TCRs were present in many individuals. According to a later analysis, most CMV-associated TCR beta chains appeared to be HLA-restricted, and the HLA associations seemed to be driven largely by CMV exposure. A few of the identified cytomegalovirus-associated TCR beta chains were confirmed in vitro to be specific for cytomegalovirus antigens. According to a later analysis, TCR association rates differed among HLA loci, with DRB1 alleles showing the most associated TCRs and HLA-C alleles showing the fewest. Specific HLA alleles were associated with about 17,000 TCR beta sequences at a false discovery rate of 0.05 in a later analysis. In an earlier analysis of around 500 of the donors, most TCR beta V segments appeared in productive rearrangements about 87% or about 30% of the time, broadly matching IMGT annotations. In a later genetic analysis, fewer N-insertions in productive TCRs were reported among donors in an Asian-associated ancestry cluster than the roughly 700-donor mean.

This clone was observed a single time. Its antigen remains unidentified. A junction boundary mismatches the germline segment, possibly from a read error. The TCR sequence derives from a man between 40 and 49 years old in good health and CMV-seronegative. The material sequenced was PBMCs. The sequence links TRBV7-9 to TRBJ1-5; the D gene is perhaps TRBD1, from 6 matching bases. DNA sequence: TGTTCCAGCAGCTCCCGGGACAAGGAAATCGGTCCCCAGCATTTT. This is translated as CSSSSRDKEIGPQHF.